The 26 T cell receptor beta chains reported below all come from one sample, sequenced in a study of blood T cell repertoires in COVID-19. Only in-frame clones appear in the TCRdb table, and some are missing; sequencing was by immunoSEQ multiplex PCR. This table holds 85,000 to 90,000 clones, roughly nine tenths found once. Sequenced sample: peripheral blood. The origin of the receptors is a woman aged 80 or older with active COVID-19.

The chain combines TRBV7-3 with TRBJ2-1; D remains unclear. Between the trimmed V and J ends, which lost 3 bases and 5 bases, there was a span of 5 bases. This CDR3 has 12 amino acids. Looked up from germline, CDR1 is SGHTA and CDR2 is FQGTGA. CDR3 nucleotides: TGTGCCAGCAGCTTTTCCAACAATGAGCAGTTCTTC. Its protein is CASSFSNNEQFF.

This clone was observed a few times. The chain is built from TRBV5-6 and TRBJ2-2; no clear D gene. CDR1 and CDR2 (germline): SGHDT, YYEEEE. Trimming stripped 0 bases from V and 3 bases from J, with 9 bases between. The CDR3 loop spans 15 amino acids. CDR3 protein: CASSLVGRYTGELFF. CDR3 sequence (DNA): TGTGCCAGCAGCTTGGTGGGCCGGTACACCGGGGAGCTGTTTTTT.

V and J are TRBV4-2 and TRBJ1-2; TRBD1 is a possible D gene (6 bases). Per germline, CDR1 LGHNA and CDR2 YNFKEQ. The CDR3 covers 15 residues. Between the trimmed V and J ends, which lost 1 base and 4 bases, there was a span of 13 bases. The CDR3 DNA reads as TGTGCCAGCAGCCAAGTCTCTAGGGACACCTATGGCTACACCTTC. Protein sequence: CASSQVSRDTYGYTF.

CDR3 nucleotide sequence: TGTGCTAGGGACAGCCGAGGACGACTAGCGGGAATTACAGATACGCAGTATTTT. Its protein is CARDSRGRLAGITDTQYF. The chain couples TRBV12-5 to TRBJ2-3; 11 bases match TRBD2. J was trimmed by 3 bases and V by 9 bases; bases with no gene match: 17. The CDR3 covers 18 residues. Germline V gives CDR1 LGHNT, CDR2 FRNRAP.

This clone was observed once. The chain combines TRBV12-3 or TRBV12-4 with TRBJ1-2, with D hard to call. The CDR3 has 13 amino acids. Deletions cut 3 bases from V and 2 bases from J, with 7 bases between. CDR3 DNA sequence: TGTGCCAGCAGTTTGGGCAGGAACTATGGCTACACCTTC. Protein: CASSLGRNYGYTF.

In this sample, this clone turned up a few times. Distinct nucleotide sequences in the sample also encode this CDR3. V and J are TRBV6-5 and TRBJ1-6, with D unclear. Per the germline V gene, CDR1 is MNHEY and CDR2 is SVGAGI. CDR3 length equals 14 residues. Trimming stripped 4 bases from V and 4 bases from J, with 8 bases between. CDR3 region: CASSLGRYNSPLHF. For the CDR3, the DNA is TGTGCCAGCAGTTTGGGCAGATATAATTCACCCCTCCACTTT.

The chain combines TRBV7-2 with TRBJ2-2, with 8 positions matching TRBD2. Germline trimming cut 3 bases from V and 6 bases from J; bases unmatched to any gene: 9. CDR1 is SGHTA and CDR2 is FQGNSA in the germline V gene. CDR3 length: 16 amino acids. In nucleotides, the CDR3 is TGTGCCAGCAGCTTCCGTCGAGCGGGAGTTCCCGGGGAGCTGTTTTTT. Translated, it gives CASSFRRAGVPGELFF.

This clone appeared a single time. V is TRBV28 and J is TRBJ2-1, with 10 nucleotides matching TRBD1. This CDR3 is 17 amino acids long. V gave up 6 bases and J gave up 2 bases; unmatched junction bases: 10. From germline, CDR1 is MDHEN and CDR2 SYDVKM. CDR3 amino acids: CASRPTPGQGAYNEQFF. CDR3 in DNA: TGTGCCAGCAGACCGACCCCAGGACAGGGGGCCTACAATGAGCAGTTCTTC.

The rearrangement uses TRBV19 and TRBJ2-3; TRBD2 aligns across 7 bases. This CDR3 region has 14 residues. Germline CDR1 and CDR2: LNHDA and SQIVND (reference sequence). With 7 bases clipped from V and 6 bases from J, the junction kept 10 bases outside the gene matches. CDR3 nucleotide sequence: TGTGCCAGTACCGCCCGGGCGGGAGCTGATACGCAGTATTTT. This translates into CASTARAGADTQYF.

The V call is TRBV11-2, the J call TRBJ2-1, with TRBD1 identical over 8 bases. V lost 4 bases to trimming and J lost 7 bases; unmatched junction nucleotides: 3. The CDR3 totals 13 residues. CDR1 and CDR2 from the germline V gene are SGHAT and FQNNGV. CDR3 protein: CASSSDRENEQFF. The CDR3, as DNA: TGTGCCAGCAGCTCGGACAGGGAAAATGAGCAGTTCTTC.

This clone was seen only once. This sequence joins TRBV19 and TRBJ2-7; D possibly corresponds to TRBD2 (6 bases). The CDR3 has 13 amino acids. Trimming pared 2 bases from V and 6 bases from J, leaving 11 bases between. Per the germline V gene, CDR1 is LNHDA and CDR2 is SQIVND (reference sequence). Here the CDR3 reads CASSIKAGSEQYF. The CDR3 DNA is TGTGCCAGTAGTATAAAGGCCGGGAGCGAGCAGTACTTC.

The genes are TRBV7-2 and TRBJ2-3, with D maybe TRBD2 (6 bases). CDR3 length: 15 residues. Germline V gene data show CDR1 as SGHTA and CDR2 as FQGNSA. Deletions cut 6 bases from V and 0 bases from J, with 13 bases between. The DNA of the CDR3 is TGTGCCAGCAGGACCGGGGGTTTTAGCACAGATACGCAGTATTTT. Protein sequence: CASRTGGFSTDTQYF.

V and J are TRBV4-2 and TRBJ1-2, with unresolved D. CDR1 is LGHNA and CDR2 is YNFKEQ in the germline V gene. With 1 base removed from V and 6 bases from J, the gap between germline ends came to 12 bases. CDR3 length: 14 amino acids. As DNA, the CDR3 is TGTGCCAGCAGCCAAGGAGGAGGATATGATGGCTACACCTTC. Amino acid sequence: CASSQGGGYDGYTF.

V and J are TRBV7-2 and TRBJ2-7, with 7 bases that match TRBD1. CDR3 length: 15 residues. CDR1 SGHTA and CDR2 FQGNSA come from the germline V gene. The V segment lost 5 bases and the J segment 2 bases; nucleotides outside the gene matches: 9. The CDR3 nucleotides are TGTGCCAGCAGCCCCGGACAGGTTAAGACCTACGAGCAGTACTTC. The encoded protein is CASSPGQVKTYEQYF.

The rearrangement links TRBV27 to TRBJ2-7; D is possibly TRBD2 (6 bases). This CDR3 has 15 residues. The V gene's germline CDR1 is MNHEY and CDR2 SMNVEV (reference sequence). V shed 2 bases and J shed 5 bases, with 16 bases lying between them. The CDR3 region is CASSLARGGPDEQYF. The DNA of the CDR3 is TGTGCCAGCAGTTTAGCCCGGGGAGGACCAGACGAGCAGTACTTC.

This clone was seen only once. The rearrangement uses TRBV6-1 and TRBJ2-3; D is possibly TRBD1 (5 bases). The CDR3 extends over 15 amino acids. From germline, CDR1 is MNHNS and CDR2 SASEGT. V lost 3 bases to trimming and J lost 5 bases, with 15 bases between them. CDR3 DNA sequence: TGTGCCAGCAGTGACCAGGGTGGATGGGTAGATACGCAGTATTTT. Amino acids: CASSDQGGWVDTQYF.

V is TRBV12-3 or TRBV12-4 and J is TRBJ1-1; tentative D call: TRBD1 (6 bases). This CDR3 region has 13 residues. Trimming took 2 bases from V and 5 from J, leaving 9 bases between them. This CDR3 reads CASSLRGRTEAFF. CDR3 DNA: TGTGCCAGCAGTTTAAGGGGGAGAACTGAAGCTTTCTTT.

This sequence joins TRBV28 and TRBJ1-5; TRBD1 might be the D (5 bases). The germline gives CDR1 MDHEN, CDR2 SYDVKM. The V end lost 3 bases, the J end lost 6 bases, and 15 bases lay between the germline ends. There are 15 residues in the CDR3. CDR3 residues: CASSLSQGTGQPQHF. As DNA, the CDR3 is TGTGCCAGCAGTTTGAGTCAGGGAACCGGTCAGCCCCAGCATTTT.

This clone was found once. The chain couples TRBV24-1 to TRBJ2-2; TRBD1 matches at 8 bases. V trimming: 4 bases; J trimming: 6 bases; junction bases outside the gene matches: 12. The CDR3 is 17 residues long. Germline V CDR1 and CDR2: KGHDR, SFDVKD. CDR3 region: CATSDIGQGPPSGELFF. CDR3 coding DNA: TGTGCCACCAGTGACATTGGACAGGGACCTCCGTCCGGGGAGCTGTTTTTT.

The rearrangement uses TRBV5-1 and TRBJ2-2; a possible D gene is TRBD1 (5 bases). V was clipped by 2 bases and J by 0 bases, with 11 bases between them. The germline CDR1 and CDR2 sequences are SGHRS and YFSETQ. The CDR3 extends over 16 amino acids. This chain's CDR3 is CASSLGRQPNTGELFF. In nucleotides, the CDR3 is TGCGCCAGCAGCTTAGGTAGACAGCCGAACACCGGGGAGCTGTTTTTT.

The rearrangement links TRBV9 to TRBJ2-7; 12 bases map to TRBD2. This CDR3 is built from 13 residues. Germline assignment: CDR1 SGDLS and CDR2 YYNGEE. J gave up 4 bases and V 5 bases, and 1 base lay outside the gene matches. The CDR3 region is CASSLAGGYEQYF. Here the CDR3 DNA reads TGTGCCAGCAGTCTAGCGGGAGGGTACGAGCAGTACTTC.

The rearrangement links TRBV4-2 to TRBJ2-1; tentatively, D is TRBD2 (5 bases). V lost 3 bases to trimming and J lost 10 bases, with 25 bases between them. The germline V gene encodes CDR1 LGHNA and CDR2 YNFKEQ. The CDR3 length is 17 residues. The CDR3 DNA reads TGTGCCAGCAGCCAGACGAGGGCCGTGGTTTTGGGTAGCGAGCAGTTCTTC. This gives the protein CASSQTRAVVLGSEQFF.

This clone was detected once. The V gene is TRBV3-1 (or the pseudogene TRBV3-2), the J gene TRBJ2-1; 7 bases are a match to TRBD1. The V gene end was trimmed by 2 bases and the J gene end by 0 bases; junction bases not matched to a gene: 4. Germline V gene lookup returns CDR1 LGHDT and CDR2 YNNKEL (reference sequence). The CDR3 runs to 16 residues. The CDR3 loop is CASSQWGQSSYNEQFF. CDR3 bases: TGTGCCAGCAGCCAATGGGGACAGAGCTCCTACAATGAGCAGTTCTTC.

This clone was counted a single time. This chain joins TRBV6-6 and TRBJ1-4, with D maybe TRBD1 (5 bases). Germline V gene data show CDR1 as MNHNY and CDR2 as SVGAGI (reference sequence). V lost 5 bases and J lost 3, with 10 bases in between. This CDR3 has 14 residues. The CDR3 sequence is CASSPREPNEKLFF. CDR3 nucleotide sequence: TGTGCCAGCAGTCCCAGGGAACCTAATGAAAAACTGTTTTTT.

The CDR3 loop is CASSLIRDSRNEQFF. CDR3 coding DNA: TGTGCCAGCAGCTTAATCAGGGACTCGCGGAATGAGCAGTTCTTC. The chain carries TRBV7-3 and TRBJ2-1; D might be TRBD2 (6 bases). The CDR3 has 15 amino acids. The V gene's germline CDR1 is SGHTA and CDR2 FQGTGA. V was cut by 1 base and J by 7 bases, with 14 bases left in between.

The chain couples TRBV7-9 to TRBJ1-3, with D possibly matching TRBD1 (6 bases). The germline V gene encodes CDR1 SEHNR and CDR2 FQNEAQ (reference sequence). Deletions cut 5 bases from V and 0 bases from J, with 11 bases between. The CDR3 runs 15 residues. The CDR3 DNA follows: TGTGCCAGCAGCCGACAGGTCTACTCTGGAAACACCATATATTTT. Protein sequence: CASSRQVYSGNTIYF.